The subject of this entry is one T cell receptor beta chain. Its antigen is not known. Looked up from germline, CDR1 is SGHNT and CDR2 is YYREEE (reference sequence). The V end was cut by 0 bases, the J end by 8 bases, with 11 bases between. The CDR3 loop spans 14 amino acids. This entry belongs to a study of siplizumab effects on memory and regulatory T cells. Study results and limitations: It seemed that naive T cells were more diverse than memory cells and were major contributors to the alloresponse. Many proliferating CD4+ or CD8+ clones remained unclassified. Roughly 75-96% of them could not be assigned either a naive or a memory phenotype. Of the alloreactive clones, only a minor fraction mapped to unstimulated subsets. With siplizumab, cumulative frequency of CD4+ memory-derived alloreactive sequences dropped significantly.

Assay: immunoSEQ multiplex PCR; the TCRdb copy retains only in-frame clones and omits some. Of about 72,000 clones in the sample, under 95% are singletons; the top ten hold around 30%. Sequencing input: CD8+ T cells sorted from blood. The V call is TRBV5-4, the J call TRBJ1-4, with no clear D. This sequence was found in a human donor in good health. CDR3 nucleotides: TGTGCCAGCAGCTTGGCGGAGGGAACAGAAAAACTGTTTTTT. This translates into CASSLAEGTEKLFF.